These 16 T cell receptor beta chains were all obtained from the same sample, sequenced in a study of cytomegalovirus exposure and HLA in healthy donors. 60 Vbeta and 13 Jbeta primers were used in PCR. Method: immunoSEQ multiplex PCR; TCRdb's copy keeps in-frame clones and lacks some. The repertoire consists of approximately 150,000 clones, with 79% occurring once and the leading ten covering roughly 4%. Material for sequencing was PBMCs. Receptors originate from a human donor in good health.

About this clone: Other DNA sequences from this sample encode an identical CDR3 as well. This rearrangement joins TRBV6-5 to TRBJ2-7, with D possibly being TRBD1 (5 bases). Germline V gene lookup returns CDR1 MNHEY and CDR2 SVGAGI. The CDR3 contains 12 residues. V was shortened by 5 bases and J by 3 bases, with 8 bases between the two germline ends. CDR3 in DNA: TGTGCCAGCAGTCGAACAGGCTACGAGCAGTACTTC. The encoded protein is CASSRTGYEQYF.

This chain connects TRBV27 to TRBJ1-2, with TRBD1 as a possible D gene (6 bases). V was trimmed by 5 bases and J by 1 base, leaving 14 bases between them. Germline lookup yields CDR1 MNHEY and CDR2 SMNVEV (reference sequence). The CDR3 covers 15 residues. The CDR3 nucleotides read TGTGCCAGCAGTGAAGCGACAGGCCATAACTATGGCTACACCTTC. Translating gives CASSEATGHNYGYTF.

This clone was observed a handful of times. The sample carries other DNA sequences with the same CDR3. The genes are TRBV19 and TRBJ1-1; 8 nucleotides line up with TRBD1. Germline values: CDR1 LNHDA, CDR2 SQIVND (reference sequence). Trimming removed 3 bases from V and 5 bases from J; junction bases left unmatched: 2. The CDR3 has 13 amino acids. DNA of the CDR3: TGTGCCAGTAGTATTCAGGGGGCGACTGAAGCTTTCTTT. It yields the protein CASSIQGATEAFF.

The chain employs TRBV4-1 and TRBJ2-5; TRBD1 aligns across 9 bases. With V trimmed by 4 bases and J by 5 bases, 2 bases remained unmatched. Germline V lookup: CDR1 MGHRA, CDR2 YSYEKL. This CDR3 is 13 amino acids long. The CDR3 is CASSPGTGETQYF. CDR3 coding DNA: TGCGCCAGCAGCCCCGGGACAGGGGAGACCCAGTACTTC.

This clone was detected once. CDR3 in DNA: TGTGCCAGCAGTTTAGAGGGTTGGTACGAGCAGTACTTC. This translates into CASSLEGWYEQYF. The V call is TRBV28, the J call TRBJ2-7; possible D gene TRBD2, 5 bases. The V gene's germline CDR1 is MDHEN and CDR2 SYDVKM. The CDR3 is made up of 13 amino acids. V shed 2 bases and J shed 4 bases, with 9 bases lying between them.

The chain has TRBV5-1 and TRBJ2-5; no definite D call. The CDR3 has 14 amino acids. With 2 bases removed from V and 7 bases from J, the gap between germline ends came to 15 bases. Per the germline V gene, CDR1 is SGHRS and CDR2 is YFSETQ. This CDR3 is CASSLNTLTGTQYF. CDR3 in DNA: TGCGCCAGCAGCTTAAACACCTTGACTGGGACCCAGTACTTC.

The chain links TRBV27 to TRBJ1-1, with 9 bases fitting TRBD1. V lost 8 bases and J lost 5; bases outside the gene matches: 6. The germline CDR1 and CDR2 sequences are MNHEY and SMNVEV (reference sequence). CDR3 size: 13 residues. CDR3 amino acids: CASYTGGGTEAFF. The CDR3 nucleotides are TGTGCCAGCTACACAGGGGGCGGTACTGAAGCTTTCTTT.

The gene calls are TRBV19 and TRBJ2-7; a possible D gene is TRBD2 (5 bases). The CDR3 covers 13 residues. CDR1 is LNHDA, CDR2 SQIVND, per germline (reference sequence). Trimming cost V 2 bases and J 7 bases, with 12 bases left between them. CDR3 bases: TGTGCCAGTAGTATACTCGGCACGGGGGAGCAGTACTTC. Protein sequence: CASSILGTGEQYF.

The CDR3 here is CASSYHGGGNTEAFF. In nucleotides, the CDR3 is TGTGCCAGCAGTTACCATGGGGGGGGGAACACTGAAGCTTTCTTT. The chain joins TRBV6-5 to TRBJ1-1, with D tentatively TRBD1 (5 bases). The CDR3 totals 15 residues. Trimming removed 2 bases from V and 1 base from J, with 11 bases in between. Germline values: CDR1 MNHEY, CDR2 SVGAGI.

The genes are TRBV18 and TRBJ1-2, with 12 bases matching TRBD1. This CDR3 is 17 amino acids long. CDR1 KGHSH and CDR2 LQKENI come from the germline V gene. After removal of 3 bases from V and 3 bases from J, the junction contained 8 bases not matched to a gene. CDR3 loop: CASSPGQGAQYHYGYTF. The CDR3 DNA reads TGTGCCAGCTCACCGGGACAGGGGGCGCAGTATCACTATGGCTACACCTTC.

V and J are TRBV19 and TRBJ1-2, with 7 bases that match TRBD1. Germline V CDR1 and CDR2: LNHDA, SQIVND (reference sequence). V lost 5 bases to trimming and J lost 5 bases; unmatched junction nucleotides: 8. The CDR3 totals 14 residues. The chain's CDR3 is CASSPLGTEYGYTF. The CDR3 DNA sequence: TGTGCCAGTAGTCCACTGGGGACAGAGTATGGCTACACCTTC.

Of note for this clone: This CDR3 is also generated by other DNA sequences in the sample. CDR3 region: CASSLGQNTEAFF. CDR3 DNA: TGTGCCAGCAGCTTAGGACAGAACACTGAAGCTTTCTTT. The chain has TRBV7-6 and TRBJ1-1, with D unresolved. In germline, CDR1 is SGHVS, CDR2 FNYEAQ. V lost 1 base and J lost 1, with 4 bases in between. This CDR3 is 13 amino acids long.

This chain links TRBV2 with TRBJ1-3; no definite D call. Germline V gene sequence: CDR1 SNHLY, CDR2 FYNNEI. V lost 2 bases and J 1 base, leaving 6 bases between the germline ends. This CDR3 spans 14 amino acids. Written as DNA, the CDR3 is TGTGCCAGCAGTGAAAATGTATCTGGAAACACCATATATTTT. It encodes CASSENVSGNTIYF.

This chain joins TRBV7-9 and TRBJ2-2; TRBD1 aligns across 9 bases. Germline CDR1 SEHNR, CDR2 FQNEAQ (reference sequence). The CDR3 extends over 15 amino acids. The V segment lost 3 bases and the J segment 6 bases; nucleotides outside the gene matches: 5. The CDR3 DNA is TGTGCCAGCAGCTTCGGGACAGGGCGCGCCGGGGAGCTGTTTTTT. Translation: CASSFGTGRAGELFF.

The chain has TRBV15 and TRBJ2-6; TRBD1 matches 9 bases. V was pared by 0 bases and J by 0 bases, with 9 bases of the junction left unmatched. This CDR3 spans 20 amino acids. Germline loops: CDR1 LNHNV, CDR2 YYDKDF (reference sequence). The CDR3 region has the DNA TGTGCCACCAGCAGAGAATTTCCGGGACAGGGTTTCTCTGGGGCCAACGTCCTGACTTTC. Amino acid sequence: CATSREFPGQGFSGANVLTF.

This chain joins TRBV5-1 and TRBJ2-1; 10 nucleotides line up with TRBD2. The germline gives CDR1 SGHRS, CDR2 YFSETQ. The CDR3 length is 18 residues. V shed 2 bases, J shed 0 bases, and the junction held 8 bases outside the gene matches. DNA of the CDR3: TGCGCCAGCAGCTTAGGATGGGGACTAGCGAGCTCCTACAATGAGCAGTTCTTC. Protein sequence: CASSLGWGLASSYNEQFF.